This paragraph covers one TCR beta chain sequence. Its antigen is currently not known. Per-base quality was not reported, and no clone a single base away is much larger than it. TCRbeta CDR3 regions were amplified from genomic DNA using the immunoSEQ Assay, a bias-controlled multiplex PCR. Per the original workflow: Nucleated cell counts per sample were estimated from amplification of reference gene primers within the assay. Sequence reads were collapsed and filtered to measure the absolute abundance of every unique TCRbeta CDR3 rearrangement. For each sample, productive Simpson clonality was calculated by taking the square root of Simpson's diversity index across productive rearrangements. TCRdb provides this immuneACCESS table in a form limited to in-frame rearrangements. Some clones are lacking; in checked studies, under half of them reflect an unresolved V gene, and why the rest are absent is not known. V, J and clone size are those of that table, while D and trimming were read from the DNA. The sample table lists fewer than 350,000 clones, around 84% of them with a count of one. Of the sample, 1.5% to 2% is held by the ten largest clones.

Enrolling through a virtual design, the prospective study's participants ranged in age from roughly 18 to 100 years and lived across some 23 United States geographic areas. In the prospective study, participants were assigned to cohorts based on the clinical history participants reported in a screening survey and a study questionnaire. Exposed participants had been in contact, within 2 weeks of entering the study, with a person who had a PCR-confirmed or clinician-diagnosed case of COVID-19. In the prospective study, mobile phlebotomists collected whole blood, serum and a nasopharyngeal or oropharyngeal swab from each participant. Over a roughly two-month period, participants in the prospective study had the option of providing additional blood draws and questionnaires. Blood samples from the prospective study were shipped frozen or at room temperature prior to DNA extraction. The data are from a study of blood T cell repertoires in COVID-19 (dated by TCRdb to about 2020). About the investigation overall: Collaborator samples came from the United States, Italy and Spain and covered acute and convalescent phases of COVID-19. The material from the prospective study consisted of cDNA or gDNA derived from T cells, B-cell-depleted T cells, or PBMCs. Subjects who had been exposed to COVID-19, were actively infected with it, or had recovered from it provided the deeply sampled blood TCRbeta repertoires that made up the dataset. The repertoires were released in a freely available public database intended as a resource for research on the immune response to SARS-CoV-2. Samples came from the ongoing ImmuneRACE study (first 160 participants) plus 1,254 subjects from 6 global collaborators. A de-identified subject ID, COVID-19 status, age in years and sex were almost always included in the sample metadata. Where available, HLA class I and class II types were taken from metadata supplied by the sample provider and were not determined by assay-based typing.

Summary of the overall study and its limitations: The amount of clinical and demographic metadata varied by source and participant and was provided uncurated.

Trimming accounts for 4 bases at V and 1 base at J, while the number of junction bases matched to no gene is 4. Taken from the germline V gene (reference sequence), the CDR1 and CDR2 loops are SEHNR and FQNEAQ. The CDR3 numbers 15 residues from cysteine through phenylalanine. Just the 45-base CDR3 DNA is kept, in frame starting at base 1. This receptor was obtained from a woman aged 25 to 39 who had been exposed to COVID-19. The chain employs TRBV7-9 and TRBJ2-5; TRBD2 agrees with 9 junctional bases. The specimen was PBMCs or T cells enriched from blood (not recorded which). The DNA sequence follows: TGTGCCAGCAGCTCCATAGCGGGAGTCCAAGAGACCCAGTACTTC. Its translation is CASSSIAGVQETQYF. The full variable domain, with segments outside the CDR3 supplied by the reference TRBV7-9 and TRBJ2-5 proteins, appears as DTGVSQNPRHKITKRGQNVTFRCDPISEHNRLYWYRQTLGQGPEFLTYFQNEAQLEKSRLLSDRFSAERPKGSFSTLEIQRTEQGDSAMYLCASSSIAGVQETQYFGPGTRLLVL.